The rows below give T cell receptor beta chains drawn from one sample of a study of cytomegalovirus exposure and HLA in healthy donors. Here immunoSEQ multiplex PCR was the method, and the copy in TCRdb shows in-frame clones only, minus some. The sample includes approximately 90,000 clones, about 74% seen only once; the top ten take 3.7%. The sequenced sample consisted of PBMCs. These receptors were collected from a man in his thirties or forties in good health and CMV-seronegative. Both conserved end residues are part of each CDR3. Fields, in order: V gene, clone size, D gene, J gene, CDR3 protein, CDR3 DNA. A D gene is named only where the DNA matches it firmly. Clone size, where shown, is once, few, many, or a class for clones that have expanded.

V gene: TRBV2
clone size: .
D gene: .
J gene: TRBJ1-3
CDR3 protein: CAIARSSGNTIYF
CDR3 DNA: TGTGCCATTGCACGGTCCTCTGGAAACACCATATATTTT

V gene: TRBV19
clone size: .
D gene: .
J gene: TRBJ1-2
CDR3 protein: CASSIDSTDIWGYTF
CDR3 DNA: TGTGCCAGTAGTATCGATAGCACGGACATTTGGGGCTACACCTTC

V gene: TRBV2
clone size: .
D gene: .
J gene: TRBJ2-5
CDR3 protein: CASSGLGRETQYF
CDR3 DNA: TGTGCCAGCAGTGGTCTAGGGAGGGAGACCCAGTACTTC

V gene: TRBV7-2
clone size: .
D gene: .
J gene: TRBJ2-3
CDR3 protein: CASTASISTDTQYF
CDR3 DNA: TGTGCCAGCACCGCGAGCATTAGCACAGATACGCAGTATTTT

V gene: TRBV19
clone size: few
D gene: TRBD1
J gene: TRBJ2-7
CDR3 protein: CASSIGTGYSYEQYF
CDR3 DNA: TGTGCCAGTAGTATTGGGACAGGCTACTCCTACGAGCAGTACTTC

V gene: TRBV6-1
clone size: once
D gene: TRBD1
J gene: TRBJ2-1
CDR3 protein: CASSGQGRGSSYNEQFF
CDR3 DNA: TGTGCCAGCAGTGGACAGGGTAGGGGAAGCTCCTACAATGAGCAGTTCTTC

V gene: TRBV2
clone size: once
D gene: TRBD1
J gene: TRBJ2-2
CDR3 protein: CASSPIQGVDTGELFF
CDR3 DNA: TGTGCCAGCTCTCCAATCCAGGGGGTCGACACCGGGGAGCTGTTTTTT

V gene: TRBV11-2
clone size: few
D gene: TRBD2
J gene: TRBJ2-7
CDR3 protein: CASGTSGSYEQYF
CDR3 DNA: TGTGCCAGCGGAACTAGCGGCTCCTACGAGCAGTACTTC

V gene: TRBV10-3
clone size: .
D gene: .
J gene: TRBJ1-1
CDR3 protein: CAISESRGGPRRAEAFF
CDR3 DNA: TGTGCCATCAGTGAGTCGAGGGGGGGACCCCGGAGGGCTGAAGCTTTCTTT

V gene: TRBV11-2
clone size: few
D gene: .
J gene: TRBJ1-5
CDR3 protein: CASSLAGEIGQPQHF
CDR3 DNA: TGTGCCAGCAGCTTAGCGGGGGAAATCGGTCAGCCCCAGCATTTT

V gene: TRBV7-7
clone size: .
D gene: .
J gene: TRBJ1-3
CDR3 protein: CASSLTFSGNTIYF
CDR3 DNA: TGTGCCAGCAGCTTGACATTCTCTGGAAACACCATATATTTT

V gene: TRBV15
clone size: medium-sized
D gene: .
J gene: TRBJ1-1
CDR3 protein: CATSRVRRQPENTEAFF
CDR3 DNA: TGTGCCACCAGCAGAGTTAGGAGACAGCCGGAGAACACTGAAGCTTTCTTT

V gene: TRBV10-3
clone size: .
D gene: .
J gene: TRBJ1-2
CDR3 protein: CAISKDSNYGYTF
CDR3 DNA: TGTGCCATCAGTAAGGACAGTAACTATGGCTACACCTTC

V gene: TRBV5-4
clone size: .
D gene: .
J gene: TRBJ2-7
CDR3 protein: CASSLRVGEQYF
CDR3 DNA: TGTGCCAGCAGCTTGCGGGTAGGTGAGCAGTACTTC

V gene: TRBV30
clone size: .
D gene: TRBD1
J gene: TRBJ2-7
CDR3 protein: CAWTLGQGAYEQYF
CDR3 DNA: TGTGCCTGGACCCTCGGACAGGGGGCGTACGAGCAGTACTTC

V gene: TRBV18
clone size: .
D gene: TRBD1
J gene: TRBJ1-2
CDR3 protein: CASSTGQGTYYGYTF
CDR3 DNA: TGTGCCAGCTCAACCGGACAGGGGACCTACTATGGCTACACCTTC

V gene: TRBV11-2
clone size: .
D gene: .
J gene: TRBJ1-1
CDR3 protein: CASSLGRRSTEAFF
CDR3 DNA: TGTGCCAGCAGCTTAGGCCGTCGGAGCACTGAAGCTTTCTTT

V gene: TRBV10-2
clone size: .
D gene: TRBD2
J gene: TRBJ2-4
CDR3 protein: CASSEGAAGGDIQYF
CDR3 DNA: TGCGCCAGCAGTGAGGGCGCGGCCGGGGGGGACATTCAGTACTTC

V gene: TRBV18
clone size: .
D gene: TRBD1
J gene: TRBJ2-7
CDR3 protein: CASSPSGGINEQYF
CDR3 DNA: TGTGCCAGCTCACCTTCAGGGGGCATCAACGAGCAGTACTTC

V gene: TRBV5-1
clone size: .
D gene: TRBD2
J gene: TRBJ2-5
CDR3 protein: CASGLAGSETQYF
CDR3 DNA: TGCGCCAGCGGGTTAGCGGGGTCGGAGACCCAGTACTTC

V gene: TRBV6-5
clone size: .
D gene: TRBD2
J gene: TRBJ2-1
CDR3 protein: CASSYQREYNEQFF
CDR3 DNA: TGTGCCAGCAGTTACCAGCGGGAGTACAATGAGCAGTTCTTC

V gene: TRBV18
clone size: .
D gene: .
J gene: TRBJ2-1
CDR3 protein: CASSPTRSSYNEQFF
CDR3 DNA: TGTGCCAGCTCACCAACGCGGAGCTCCTACAATGAGCAGTTCTTC

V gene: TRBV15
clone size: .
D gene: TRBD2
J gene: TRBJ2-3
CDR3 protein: CATSTRERDSTDTQYF
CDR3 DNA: TGTGCCACCAGCACCCGAGAGCGGGACAGCACAGATACGCAGTATTTT

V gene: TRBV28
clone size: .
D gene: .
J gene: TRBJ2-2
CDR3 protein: CASSLSGNTGELFF
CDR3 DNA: TGTGCCAGCAGTTTATCGGGGAACACCGGGGAGCTGTTTTTT

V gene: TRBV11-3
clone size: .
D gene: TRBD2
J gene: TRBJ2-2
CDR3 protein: CASSLGETSGNTGELFF
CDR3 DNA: TGTGCCAGCAGCTTAGGGGAGACTAGCGGTAACACCGGGGAGCTGTTTTTT